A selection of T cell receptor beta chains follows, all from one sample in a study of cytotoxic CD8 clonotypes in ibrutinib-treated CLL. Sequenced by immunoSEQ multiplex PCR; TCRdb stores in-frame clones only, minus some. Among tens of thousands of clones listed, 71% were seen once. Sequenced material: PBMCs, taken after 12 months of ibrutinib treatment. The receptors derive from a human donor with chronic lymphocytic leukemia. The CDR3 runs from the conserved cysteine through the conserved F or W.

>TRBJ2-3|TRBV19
CASSITDTDTQYF
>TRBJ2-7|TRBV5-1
CASSRGQGTYEQYF
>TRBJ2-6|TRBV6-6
CASSYVGSGANVLTF
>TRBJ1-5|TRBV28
CASSLAGMGFRDQPQHF
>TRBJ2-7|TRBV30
CAWSGPGVYEQYF
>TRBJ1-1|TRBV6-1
CASRVQGVNTEAFF
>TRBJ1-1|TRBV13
CASSPQDRDRTEAFF
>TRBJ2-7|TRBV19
CASRHSGSPSYEQYF
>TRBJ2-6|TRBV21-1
CASSKVGSSGANVLTF
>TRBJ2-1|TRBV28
CASSRAGGLVNEQFF
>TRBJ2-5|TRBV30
CAWSVKETQYF
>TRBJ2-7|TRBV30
CAWSTGQVSKEQYF
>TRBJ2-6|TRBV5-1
CASSLSGANVLTF
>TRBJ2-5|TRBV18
CASSPIGDLWETQYF
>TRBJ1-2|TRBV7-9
CASSLAQDRGHGYTF
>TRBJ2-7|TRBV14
CASSQVGSGSPATNEQYF
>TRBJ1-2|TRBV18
CASSRGAPLGYTF
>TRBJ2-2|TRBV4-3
CASRRDRSTGELFF
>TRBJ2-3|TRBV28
CASSLSSGSGTDTQYF
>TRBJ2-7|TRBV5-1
CASSSLAAATPEQYF
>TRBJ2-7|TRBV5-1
CASRPGQGAYEQYF
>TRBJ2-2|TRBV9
CASSVVGDAGELFF
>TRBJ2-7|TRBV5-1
CASSLEGDRGHEQYF
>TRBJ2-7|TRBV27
CASSLGRSYEQYF
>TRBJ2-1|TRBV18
CASSPLAGPYNEQFF
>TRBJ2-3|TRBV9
CASSVGSSGSPTDTQYF
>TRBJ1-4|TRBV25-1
CASSLGRGRNEKLFF
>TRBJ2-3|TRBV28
CASSFIGQSTDTQYF
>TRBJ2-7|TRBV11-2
CASSSAGTARKQYF
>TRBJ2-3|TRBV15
CATSDTLDRRSTDTQYF
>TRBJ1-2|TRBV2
CASSERAYDGYTF
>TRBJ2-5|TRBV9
CASSVDRVVETQYF
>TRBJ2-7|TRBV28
CASSPHSGQGYEQYF
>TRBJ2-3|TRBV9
CASSVGIGGPAPDTQYF
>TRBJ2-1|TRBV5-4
CASSGEGARSNEQFF
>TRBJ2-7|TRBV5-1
CASSEPTGGNEQYF
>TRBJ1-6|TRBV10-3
CAISARGPIWSPLHF
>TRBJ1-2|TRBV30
CAWSPGGNGYTF
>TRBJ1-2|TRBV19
CASRTGEVITF
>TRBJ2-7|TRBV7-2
CASSLTSYEQYF
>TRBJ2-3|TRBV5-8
CASSLDLQNTDTQYF
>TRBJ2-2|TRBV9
CASSPASGSETGELFF
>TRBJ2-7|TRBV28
CASSSGTYEQYF
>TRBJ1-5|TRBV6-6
CATSEGNQPQHF
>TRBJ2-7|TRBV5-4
CASSLRDRDAAQYF
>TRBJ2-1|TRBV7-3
CASSLGPRGSGHEQFF
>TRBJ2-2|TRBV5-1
CASSRGVVARNTGELFF
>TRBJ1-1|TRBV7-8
CASSSPQWHTEAFF
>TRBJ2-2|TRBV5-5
CASSPWADLNTGELFF
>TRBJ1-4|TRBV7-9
CASSFRDRESEKLFF
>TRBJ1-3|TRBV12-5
CASGLSGSGNTIYF
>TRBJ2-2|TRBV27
CASTYRIDTGELFF
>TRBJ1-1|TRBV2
CATTGQGALNTEAFF
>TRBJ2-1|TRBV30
CAWGGGPFTEQFF
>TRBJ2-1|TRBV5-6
CASSSTSAQTYNEQFF
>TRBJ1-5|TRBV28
CASSPRWTGGGNQPQHF
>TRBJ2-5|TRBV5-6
CASSPGTSGTGRETQYF
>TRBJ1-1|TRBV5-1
CASSLSPGTEAFF
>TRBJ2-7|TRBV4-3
CASSQNTGTRYDEQYF
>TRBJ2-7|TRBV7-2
CASRLTDYEQYF